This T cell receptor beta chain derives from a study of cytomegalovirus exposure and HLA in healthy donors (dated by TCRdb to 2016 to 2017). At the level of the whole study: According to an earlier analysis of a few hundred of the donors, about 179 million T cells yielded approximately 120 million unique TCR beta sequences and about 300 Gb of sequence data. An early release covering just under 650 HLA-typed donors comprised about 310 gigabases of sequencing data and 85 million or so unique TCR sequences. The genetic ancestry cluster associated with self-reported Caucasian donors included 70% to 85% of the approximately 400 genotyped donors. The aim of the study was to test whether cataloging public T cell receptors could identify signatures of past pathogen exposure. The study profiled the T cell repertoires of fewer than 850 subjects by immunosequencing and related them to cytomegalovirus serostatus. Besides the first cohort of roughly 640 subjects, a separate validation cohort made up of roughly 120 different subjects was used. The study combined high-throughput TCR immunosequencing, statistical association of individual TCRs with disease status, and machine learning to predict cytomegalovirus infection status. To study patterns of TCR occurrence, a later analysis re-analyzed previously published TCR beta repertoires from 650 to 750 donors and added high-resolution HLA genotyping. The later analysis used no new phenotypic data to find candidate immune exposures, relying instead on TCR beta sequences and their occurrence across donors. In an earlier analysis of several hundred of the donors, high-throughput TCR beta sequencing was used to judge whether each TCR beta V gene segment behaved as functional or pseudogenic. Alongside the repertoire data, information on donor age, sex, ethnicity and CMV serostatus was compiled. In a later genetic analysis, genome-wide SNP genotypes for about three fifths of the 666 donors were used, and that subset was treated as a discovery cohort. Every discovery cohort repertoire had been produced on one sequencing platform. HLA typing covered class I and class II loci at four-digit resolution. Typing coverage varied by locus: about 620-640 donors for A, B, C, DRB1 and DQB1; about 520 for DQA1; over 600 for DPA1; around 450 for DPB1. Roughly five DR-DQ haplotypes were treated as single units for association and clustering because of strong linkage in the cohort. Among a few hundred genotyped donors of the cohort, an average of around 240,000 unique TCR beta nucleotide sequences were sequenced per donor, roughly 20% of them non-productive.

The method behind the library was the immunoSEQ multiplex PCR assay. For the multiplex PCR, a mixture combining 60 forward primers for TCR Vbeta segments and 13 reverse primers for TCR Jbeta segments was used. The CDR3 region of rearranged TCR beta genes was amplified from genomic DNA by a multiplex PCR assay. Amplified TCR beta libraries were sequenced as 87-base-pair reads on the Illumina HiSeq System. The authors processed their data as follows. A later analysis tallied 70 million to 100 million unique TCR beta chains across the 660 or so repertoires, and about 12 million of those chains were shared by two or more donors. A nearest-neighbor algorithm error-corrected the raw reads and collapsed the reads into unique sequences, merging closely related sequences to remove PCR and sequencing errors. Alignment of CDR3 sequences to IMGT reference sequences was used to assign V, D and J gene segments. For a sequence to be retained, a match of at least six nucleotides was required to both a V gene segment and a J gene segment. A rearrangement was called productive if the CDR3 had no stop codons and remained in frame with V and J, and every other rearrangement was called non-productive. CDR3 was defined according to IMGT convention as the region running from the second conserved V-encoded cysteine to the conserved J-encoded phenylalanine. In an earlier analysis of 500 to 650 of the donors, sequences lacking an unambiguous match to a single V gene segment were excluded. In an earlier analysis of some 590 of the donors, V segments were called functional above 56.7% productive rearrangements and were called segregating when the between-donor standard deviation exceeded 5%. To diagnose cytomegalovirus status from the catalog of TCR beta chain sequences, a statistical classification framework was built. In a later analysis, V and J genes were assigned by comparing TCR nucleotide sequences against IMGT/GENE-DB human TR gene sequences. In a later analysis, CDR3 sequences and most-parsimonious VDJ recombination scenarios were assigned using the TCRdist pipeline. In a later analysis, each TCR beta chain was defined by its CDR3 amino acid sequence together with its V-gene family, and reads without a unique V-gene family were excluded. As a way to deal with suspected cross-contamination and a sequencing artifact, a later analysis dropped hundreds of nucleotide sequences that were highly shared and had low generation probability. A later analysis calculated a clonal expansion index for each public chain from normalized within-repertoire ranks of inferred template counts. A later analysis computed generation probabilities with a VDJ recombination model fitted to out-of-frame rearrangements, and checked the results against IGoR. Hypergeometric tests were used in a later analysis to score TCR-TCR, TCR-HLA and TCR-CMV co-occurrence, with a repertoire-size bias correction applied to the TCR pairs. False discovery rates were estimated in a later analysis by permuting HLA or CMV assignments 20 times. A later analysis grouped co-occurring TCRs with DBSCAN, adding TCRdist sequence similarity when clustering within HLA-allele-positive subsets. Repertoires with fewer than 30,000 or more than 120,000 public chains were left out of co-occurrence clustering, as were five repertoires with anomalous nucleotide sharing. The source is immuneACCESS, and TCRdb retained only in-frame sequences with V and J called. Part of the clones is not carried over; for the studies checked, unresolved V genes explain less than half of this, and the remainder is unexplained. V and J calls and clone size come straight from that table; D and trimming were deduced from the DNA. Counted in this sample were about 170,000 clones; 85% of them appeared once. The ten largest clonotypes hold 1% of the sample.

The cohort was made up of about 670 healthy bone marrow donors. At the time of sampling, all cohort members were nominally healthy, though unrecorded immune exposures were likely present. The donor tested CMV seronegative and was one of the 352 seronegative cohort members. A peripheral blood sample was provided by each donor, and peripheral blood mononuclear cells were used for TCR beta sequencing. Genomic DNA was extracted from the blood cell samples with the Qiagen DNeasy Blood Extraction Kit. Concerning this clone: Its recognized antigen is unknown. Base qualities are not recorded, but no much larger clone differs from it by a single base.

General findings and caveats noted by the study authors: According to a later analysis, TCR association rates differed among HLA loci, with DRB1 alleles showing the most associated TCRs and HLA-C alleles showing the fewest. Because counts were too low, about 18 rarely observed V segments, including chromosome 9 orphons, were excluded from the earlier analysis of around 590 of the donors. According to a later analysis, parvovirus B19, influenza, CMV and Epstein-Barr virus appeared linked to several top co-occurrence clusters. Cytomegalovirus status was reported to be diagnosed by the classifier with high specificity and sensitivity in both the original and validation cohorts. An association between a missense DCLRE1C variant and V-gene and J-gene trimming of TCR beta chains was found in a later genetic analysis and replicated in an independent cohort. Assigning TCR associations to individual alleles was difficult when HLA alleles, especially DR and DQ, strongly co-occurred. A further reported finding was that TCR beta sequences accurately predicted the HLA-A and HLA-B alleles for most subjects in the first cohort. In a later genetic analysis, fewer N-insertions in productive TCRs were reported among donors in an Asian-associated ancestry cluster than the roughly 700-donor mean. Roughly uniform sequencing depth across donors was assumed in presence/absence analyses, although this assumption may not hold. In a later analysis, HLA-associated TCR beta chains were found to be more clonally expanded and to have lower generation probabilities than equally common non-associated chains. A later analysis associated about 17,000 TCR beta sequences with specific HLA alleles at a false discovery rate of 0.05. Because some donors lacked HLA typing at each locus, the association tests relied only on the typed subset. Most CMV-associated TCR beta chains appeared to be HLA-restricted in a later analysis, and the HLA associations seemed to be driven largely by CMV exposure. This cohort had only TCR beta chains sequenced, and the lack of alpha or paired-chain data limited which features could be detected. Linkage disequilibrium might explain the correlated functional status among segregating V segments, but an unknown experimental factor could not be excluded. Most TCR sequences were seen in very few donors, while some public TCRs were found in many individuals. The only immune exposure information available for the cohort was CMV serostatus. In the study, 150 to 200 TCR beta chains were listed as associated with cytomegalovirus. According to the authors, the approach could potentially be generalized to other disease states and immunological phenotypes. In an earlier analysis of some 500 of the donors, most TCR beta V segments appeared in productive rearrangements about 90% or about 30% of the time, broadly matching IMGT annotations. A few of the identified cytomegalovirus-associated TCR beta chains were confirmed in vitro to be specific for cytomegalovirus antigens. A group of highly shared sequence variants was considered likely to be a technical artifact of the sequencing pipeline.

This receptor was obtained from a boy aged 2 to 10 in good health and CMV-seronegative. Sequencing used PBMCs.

The nucleotide sequence reads as follows: TGTGCCATCAGTGAGTCGTTGGCAGGGGGTTTTGGCTACACCTTC. Its amino acids are CAISESLAGGFGYTF. The chain is made from TRBV10-3 and TRBJ1-2; 7 of the junction bases match TRBD1. CDR1 and CDR2 (ENHRY, SYGVKD) derive from the germline V gene. There are 15 amino acids in the CDR3, from cysteine to phenylalanine inclusive. Only CDR3 DNA is held: 45 bases, read in frame from base 1. From V the trimming removes 0 bases and from J it removes 7 bases, while the gene matches leave 8 bases of the junction unaccounted for.